This T cell receptor (beta chain) derives from a study of T cell clones after liver transplantation. Study information: Graft-donor-reactive sequences were compared with third-party-reactive TCRbeta sequences from pre-transplant mixed lymphocyte reactions. Three of eight recipients were HCV-positive; others had non-autoimmune, non-viral indications.

Measured with immunoSEQ multiplex PCR; TCRdb has only the in-frame clones, and not every one. The sample comprises about 80,000 clones, about 84% of which are singletons, and around 0.5% rests with the top ten. With respect to this clone: Its specificity is unknown.

Whole-study results and caveats: Donor-reactive sequences fell more than third party-reactive ones, suggesting partial deletion.

Germline lookup yields CDR1 MNHEY and CDR2 SMNVEV (reference sequence). With 4 bases removed from V and 1 base from J, the gap between germline ends came to 13 bases. This CDR3 spans 15 amino acids. The V and J genes are TRBV27 and TRBJ1-1; maybe TRBD1 (6 bases). The specimen comprised CD4+ T cells from blood, sampled roughly 3.5 years after liver transplant. This receptor was taken from a human patient who received a liver transplant. Part of the T cells may come from the graft donor. CDR3 bases: TGTGCCAGCAGTTACAGGGCCGGAAGGAACACTGAAGCTTTCTTT. Translating gives CASSYRAGRNTEAFF.